This T cell receptor (beta chain) derives from a study of shared clonotypes between healthy human individuals. CD45RO-negative cells were positively selected for CCR7, leaving out terminally differentiated effector memory CD45RA+ cells. Sequencing used immunoSEQ multiplex PCR; TCRdb keeps in-frame clones, though not all of them. The repertoire has about 2 million clones, over 85% of them found once; the top ten carry 0.9% to 1.4%. Germline V lookup: CDR1 SGHNT, CDR2 YYREEE (reference sequence). Trimming took 7 bases from V and 3 from J, leaving 17 bases between them. CDR3 length: 14 amino acids. Sequencing was done on a sample of naive CD8+ T cells sorted from blood. The clonotype was recovered from a man aged 18 to 35 in good health. The genes are TRBV5-4 and TRBJ2-7; D possibly matches TRBD1 or TRBD2 (6 bases each). The CDR3 DNA reads as TGTGCCAGCTCCTTAATAGGGGGGAACTACGAGCAGTACTTC. This translates into CASSLIGGNYEQYF. Full variable domain (rest looked up from reference TRBV5-4 and TRBJ2-7): ETGVTQSPTHLIKTRGQQVTLRCSSQSGHNTVSWYQQALGQGPQFIFQYYREEENGRGNFPPRFSGLQFPNYSSELNVNALELDDSALYLCASSLIGGNYEQYFGPGTRLTVT.